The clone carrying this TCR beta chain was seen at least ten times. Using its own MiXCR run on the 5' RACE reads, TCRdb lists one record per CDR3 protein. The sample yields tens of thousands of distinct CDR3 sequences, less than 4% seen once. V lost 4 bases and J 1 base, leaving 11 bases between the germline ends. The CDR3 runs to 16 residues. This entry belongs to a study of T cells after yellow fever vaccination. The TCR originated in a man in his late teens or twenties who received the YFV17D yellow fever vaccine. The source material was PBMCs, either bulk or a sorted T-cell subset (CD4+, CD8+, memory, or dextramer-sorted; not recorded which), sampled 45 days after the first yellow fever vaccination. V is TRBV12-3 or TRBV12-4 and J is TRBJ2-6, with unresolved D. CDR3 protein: CASSSIQISGANVLTF. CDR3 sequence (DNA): TGTGCCAGCAGTTCCATACAGATTTCTGGGGCCAACGTCCTGACTTTC.